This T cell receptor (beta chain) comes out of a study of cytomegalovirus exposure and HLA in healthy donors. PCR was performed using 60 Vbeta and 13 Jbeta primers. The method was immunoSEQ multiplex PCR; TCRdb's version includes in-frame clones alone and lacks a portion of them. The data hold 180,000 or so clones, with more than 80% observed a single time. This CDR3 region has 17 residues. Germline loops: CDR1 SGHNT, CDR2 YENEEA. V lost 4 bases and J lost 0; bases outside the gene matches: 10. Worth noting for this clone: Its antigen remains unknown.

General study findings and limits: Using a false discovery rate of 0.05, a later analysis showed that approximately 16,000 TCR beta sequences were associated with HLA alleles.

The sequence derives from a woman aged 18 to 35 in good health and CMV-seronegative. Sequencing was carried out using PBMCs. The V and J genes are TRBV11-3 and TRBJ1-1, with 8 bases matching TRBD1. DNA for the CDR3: TGTGCCAGCAGCTCGCTCCGGGACAGGTTCATGAACACTGAAGCTTTCTTT. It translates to CASSSLRDRFMNTEAFF. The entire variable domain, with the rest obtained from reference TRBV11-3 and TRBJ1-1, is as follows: EAGVVQSPRYKIIEKKQPVAFWCNPISGHNTLYWYLQNLGQGPELLIRYENEEAVDDSQLPKDRFSAERLKGVDSTLKIQPAELGDSAVYLCASSSLRDRFMNTEAFFGQGTRLTVV.